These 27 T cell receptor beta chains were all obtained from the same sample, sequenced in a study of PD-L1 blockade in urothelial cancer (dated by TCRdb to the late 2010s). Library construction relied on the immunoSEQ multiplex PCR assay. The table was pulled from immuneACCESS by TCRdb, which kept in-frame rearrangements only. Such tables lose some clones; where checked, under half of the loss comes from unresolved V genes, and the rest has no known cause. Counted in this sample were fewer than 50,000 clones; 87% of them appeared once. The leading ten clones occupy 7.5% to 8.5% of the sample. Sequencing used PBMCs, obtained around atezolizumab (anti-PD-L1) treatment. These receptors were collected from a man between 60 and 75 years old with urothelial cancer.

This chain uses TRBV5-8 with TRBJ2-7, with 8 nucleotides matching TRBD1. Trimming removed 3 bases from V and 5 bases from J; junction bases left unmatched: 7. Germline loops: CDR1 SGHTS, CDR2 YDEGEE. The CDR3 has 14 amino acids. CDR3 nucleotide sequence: TGTGCCAGCAGCTCCGTGACAGGGGCCCACGAGCAGTACTTC. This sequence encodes CASSSVTGAHEQYF.

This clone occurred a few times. The DNA for the CDR3 is TGTGCCACCAGTCGGGTCCGCGATCACGAGCAGTACTTC. Its translation is CATSRVRDHEQYF. V gene TRBV21-1 combines with J gene TRBJ2-7; the DNA was not compared with TRBD2, the D call given in the table. TRBV21-1 is described as a pseudogene. This CDR3 is built from 13 residues.

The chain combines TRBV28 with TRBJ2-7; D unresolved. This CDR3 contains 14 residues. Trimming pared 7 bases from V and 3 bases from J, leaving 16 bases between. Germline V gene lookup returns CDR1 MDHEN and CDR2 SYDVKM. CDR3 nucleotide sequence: TGTGCCAGCACTATGACAAGGCATGGCTACGAGCAGTACTTC. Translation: CASTMTRHGYEQYF.

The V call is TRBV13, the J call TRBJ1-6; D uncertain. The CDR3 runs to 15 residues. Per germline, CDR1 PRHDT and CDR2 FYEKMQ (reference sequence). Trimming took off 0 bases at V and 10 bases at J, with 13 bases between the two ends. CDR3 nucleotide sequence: TGTGCCAGCAGCTTAGGCCCTGGGCGGGGATCACCCCTCCACTTT. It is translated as CASSLGPGRGSPLHF.

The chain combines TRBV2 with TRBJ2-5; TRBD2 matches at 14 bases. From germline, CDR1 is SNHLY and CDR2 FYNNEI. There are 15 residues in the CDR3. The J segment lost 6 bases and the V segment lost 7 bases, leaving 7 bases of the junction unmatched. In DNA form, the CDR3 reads TGTGCCAGCACCCCCGGGACTAGCGGGGGAAAGACCCAGTACTTC. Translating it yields CASTPGTSGGKTQYF.

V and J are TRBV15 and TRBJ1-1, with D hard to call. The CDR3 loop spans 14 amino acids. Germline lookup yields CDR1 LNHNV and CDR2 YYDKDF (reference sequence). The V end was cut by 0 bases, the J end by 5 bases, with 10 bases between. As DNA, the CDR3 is TGTGCCACCAGCAGAGATACGGGTTGGACTGAAGCTTTCTTT. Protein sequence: CATSRDTGWTEAFF.

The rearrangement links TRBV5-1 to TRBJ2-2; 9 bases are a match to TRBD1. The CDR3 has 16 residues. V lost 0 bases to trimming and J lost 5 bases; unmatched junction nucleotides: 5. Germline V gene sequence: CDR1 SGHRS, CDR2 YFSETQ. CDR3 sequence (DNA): TGCGCCAGCAGCTTGGTTGAGACAGGGGGGACCGGGGAGCTGTTTTTT. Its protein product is CASSLVETGGTGELFF.

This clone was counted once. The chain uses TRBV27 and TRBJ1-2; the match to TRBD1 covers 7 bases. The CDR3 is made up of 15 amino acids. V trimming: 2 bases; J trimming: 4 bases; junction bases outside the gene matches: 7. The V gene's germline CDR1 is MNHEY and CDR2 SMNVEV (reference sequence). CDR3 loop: CASSLDFRTGYGYTF. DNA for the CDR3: TGTGCCAGCAGTTTAGATTTTAGGACAGGCTATGGCTACACCTTC.

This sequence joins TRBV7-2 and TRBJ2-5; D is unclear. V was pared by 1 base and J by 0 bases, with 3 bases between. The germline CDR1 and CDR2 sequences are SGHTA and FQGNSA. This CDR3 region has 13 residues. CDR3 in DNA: TGTGCCAGCAGCTTAGTCAACCAAGAGACCCAGTACTTC. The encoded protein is CASSLVNQETQYF.

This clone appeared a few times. The DNA for the CDR3 is TGTGCCAGCAGTGTAACGTCGGACAGGAGCCCCTACGGACAGTACTTC. Translated, it gives CASSVTSDRSPYGQYF. The chain uses TRBV6-1 and TRBJ2-7; TRBD1 matches at 7 bases. Germline CDR1 MNHNS, CDR2 SASEGT. V lost 4 bases to trimming and J lost 10 bases; unmatched junction nucleotides: 19. The CDR3 spans 16 residues.

The CDR3 reads CASSVGVGEMNTEAFF. CDR3 in DNA: TGTGCCAGCAGCGTAGGCGTCGGGGAAATGAACACTGAAGCTTTCTTT. This chain joins TRBV9 and TRBJ1-1, with D hard to call. CDR3 length: 16 amino acids. CDR1 SGDLS and CDR2 YYNGEE come from the germline V gene. The V end was cut by 0 bases, the J end by 0 bases, with 12 bases between. Based on the CDR3 plus reference TRBV9 and TRBJ1-1, the full variable domain is DSGVTQTPKHLITATGQRVTLRCSPRSGDLSVYWYQQSLDQGLQFLIQYYNGEERAKGNILERFSAQQFPDLHSELNLSSLELGDSALYFCASSVGVGEMNTEAFFGQGTRLTVV.

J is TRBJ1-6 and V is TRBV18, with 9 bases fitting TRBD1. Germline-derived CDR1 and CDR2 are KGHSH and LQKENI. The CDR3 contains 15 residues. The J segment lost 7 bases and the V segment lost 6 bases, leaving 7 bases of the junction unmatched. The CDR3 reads CASSEAGTGNSPLHF. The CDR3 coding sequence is TGTGCCAGCTCGGAGGCCGGGACAGGGAATTCACCCCTCCACTTT.

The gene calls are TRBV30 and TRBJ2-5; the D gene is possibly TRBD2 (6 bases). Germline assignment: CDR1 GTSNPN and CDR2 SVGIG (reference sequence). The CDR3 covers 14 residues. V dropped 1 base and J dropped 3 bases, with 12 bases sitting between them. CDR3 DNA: TGTGCCTGGAGTGCTCTGGGGGGAAAAGAGACCCAGTACTTC. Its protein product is CAWSALGGKETQYF.

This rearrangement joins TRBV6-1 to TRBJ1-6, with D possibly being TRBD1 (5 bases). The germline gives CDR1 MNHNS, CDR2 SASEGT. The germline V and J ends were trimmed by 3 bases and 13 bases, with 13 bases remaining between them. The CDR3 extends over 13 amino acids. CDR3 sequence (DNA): TGTGCCAGCAGTGATATTCGGGGGGGGCCCCTCCACTTT. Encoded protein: CASSDIRGGPLHF.

The CDR3 is CASSPPGHSNQPQHF. CDR3 nucleotide sequence: TGTGCCAGCAGTCCCCCGGGACACAGCAATCAGCCCCAGCATTTT. The chain couples TRBV6-5 to TRBJ1-5; possible D gene TRBD1, 6 bases. Between the trimmed V and J ends, which lost 5 bases and 1 base, there was a span of 12 bases. This CDR3 region has 15 residues. Germline values: CDR1 MNHEY, CDR2 SVGAGI.

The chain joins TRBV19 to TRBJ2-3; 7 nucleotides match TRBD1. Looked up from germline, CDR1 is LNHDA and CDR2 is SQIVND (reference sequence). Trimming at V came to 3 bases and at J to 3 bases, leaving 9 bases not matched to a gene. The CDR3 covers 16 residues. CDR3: CASSIRPTGSTDTQYF. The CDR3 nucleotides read TGTGCCAGTAGTATCCGGCCGACAGGGTCGACAGATACGCAGTATTTT.

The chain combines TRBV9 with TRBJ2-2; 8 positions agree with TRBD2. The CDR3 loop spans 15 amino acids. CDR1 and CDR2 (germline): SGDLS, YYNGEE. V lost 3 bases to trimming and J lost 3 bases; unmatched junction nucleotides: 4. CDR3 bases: TGTGCCAGCAGCGCGGCGGGGGGCTACACCGGGGAGCTGTTTTTT. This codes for CASSAAGGYTGELFF.

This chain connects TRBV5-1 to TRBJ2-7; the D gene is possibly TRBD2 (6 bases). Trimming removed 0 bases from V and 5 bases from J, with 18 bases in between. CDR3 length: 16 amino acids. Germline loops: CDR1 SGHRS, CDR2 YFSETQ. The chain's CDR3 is CASSLGPGSGGNEQYF. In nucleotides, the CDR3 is TGCGCCAGCAGCTTGGGACCCGGGAGTGGGGGAAACGAGCAGTACTTC.

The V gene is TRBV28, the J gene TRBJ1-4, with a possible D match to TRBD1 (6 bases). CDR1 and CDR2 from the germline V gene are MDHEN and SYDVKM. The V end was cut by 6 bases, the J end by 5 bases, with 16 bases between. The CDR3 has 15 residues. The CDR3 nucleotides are TGTGCCAGCAGCCCTAACAGGGAGGGAAATGAAAAACTGTTTTTT. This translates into CASSPNREGNEKLFF.

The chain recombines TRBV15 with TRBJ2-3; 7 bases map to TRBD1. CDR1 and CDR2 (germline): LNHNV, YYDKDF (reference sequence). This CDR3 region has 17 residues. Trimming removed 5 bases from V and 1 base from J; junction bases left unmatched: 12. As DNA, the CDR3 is TGTGCCACCAGCCTTCTCCCAGGGGGTTGGGGCACAGATACGCAGTATTTT. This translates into CATSLLPGGWGTDTQYF.

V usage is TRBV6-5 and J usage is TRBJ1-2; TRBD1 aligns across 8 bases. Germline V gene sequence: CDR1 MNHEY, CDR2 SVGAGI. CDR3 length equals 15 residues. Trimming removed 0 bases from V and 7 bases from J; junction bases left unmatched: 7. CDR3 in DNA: TGTGCCAGCAGTTACTCCAGGGGGCCCGGCGGTGGCTACACCTTC. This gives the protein CASSYSRGPGGGYTF.

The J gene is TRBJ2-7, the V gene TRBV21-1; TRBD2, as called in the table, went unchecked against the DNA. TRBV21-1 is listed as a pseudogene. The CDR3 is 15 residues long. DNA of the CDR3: TGTGCCAGCAGCCCCAAAACTGGGACTCCCTACGAGCAGTACTTC. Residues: CASSPKTGTPYEQYF.

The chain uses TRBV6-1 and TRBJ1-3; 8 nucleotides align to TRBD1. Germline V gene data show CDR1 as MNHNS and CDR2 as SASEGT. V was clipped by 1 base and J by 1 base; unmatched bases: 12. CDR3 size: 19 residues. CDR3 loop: CASSEVRTGLVVSGNTIYF. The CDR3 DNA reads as TGTGCCAGCAGTGAAGTTAGGACAGGGCTGGTCGTTTCTGGAAACACCATATATTTT.

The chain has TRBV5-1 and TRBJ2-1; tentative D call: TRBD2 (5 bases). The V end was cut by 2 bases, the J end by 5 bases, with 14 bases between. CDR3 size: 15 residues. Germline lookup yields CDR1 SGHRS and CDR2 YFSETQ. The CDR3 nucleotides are TGCGCCAGCAGCTTAGGGCCGGGAAGAAACAATGAGCAGTTCTTC. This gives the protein CASSLGPGRNNEQFF.

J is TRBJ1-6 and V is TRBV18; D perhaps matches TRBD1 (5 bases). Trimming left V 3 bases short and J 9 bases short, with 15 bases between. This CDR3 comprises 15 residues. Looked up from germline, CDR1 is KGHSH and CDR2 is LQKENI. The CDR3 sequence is CASSPDSQGSSPLHF. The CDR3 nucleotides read TGTGCCAGCTCACCTGACAGCCAAGGAAGTTCACCCCTCCACTTT.

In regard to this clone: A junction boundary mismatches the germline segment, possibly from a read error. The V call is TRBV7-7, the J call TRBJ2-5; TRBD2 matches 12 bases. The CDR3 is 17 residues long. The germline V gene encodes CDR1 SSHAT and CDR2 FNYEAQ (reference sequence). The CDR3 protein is CASSPGLAGPSRETQYF. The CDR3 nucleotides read TGTGCTAGCAGCCCCGGACTAGCGGGGCCCTCTCGCGAGACCCAGTACTTC.

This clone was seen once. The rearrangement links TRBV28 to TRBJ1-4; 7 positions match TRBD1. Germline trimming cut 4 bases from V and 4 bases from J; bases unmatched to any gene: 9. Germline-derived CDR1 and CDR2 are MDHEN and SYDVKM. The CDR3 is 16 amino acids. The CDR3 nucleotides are TGTGCCAGCAGTTCCCTCACAGGGGAGGTTAATGAAAAACTGTTTTTT. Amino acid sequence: CASSSLTGEVNEKLFF.